The source of this T cell receptor (beta chain) is a study of blood T cell repertoires in COVID-19. As processed by the authors: Cell counts per sample came from amplifying reference gene primers. Profiled with immunoSEQ multiplex PCR; TCRdb holds only in-frame clones, not every one. V and J calls and clone size are given by that table; D and trimming were obtained from the DNA. The table includes about 480,000 clones, approximately 87% detected once. The CDR3 covers 13 residues. Germline values: CDR1 SEHNR, CDR2 FQNEAQ (reference sequence). Trimming left V 7 bases short and J 6 bases short, with 13 bases between. This clone was detected only a few times. Cohort 3 donors were reported recovered after two negative PCRs, clearance, or symptom resolution.

Material for sequencing was PBMCs or T cells enriched from blood (not recorded which). The rearrangement links TRBV7-9 to TRBJ1-5; a weak D match, TRBD1 (6 bases). The source is a woman between 40 and 50 years old who had recovered from COVID-19. The CDR3 DNA reads as TGTGCCAGCAAAGGGGGGGCAGGTCAGCCCCAGCATTTT. It translates to CASKGGAGQPQHF.